This record looks at one TCR beta chain sequence and its context. Its binding antigen is unknown. Within one base of it there is no much larger clone, and no base qualities were kept. The immunoSEQ hsTCRbeta Kit was used to sequence TCR beta CDR3 regions from DNA. The study's processing was this. The ImmunoSEQ Analyzer was used to analyse the TCR sequencing data. T cell clonality was defined as 1 minus Pielou's evenness, calculated on productive rearrangements. To measure T cell diversity, the inverse Simpson index was applied to productive templates. T cell density was defined as TCR beta template counts normalized to usable DNA, with usable DNA estimated by amplifying and sequencing housekeeping genes. TCR metrics were compared across histologic stages using two-sided Kruskal-Wallis tests. TCRdb took this table from immuneACCESS and kept in-frame rearrangements with V and J called. Such tables lack part of the clones; where checked against another copy, unresolved V genes explain under half of the gap, and the rest is unexplained. That table supplies the V and J calls and clone size; D and trimming were determined from the DNA. This sample is represented by 4,000 to 6,000 clones; about 77% of them were singletons. Of the sample, 9.5% to 13% is held by the ten largest clones.

The record originates from a study of immune evolution from preneoplasia to lung adenocarcinoma (dated by TCRdb to the early 2020s). With respect to the entire study: HLA loss of heterozygosity was observed in approximately 7%, 15% and 30% of AIS, MIA and ADC lesions, respectively, and was not observed in any AAH lesions. The study combined immune gene expression, TCR sequencing and multiplex immunofluorescence to profile immune contexture across lung adenocarcinoma precursors and invasive adenocarcinoma. Resected precursor lesions (AAH, AIS, MIA) and invasive adenocarcinomas were compared against paired morphologically normal lung tissue. The sample size was set by how many specimens were available, not by a prior power calculation. The immune data were integrated with whole exome sequencing and methylation data from the same cohort of nodules. The overall cohort was made up of fewer than 70 patients with pulmonary nodules who had surgical resection. The TCR sequencing data were obtained from about 47 patients. According to the study, roughly 100 samples were used for TCR sequencing. POLYSOLVER was used to infer Class I HLA alleles from exome data, and LOHHLA was used to detect allele-specific HLA loss.

What the authors observed across the whole study: The findings were based on association rather than direct causation, and larger cohorts with long-term follow-up and longitudinal biopsies were deemed needed. Normal lung had the highest top T cell clone frequencies, which appeared to decline progressively from AAH through AIS, MIA and invasive adenocarcinoma. The highest T cell clonality was observed in KRAS-mutant nodules compared with EGFR-mutant or double wild-type lesions. Because all patients came from Japan and China, whether the findings apply to Western populations was uncertain. Normal lung showed the highest clonality, whereas later-stage lesions appeared to have higher T cell density and diversity but lower clonality.

Resection was performed on patients in Japan or China between the mid-2010s and the late 2010s. The histologic diagnosis of each case was independently confirmed on H&E slides by two lung cancer pathologists. Premalignant or tumor cells were enriched for nucleic acid extraction by macro-dissection performed after pathologic assessment. The AllPrep DNA/RNA FFPE Kit was used to isolate DNA from FFPE tissue. The TCR sequence derives from a person aged 70 to 85 with lung adenocarcinoma. Sequencing was carried out using FFPE minimally invasive lung adenocarcinoma tissue. Sample cell subset or site, as interpreted from the label and publication: micro-invasive lung adenocarcinoma (MIA).

The sequence in DNA is TGCAGCATCCAGTCCGGGACAGGGTATTCGGACTACACCTTC. It is translated as CSIQSGTGYSDYTF. The receptor chain draws on TRBV29-1 and TRBJ1-2, with 9 bases in between that match TRBD1. The germline V gene gives CDR1 as SQVTM and CDR2 as ANQGSEA. The CDR3 contains 14 residues, cysteine and phenylalanine counted. Only CDR3 DNA remains: 42 bases, in frame from the first base. V and J are trimmed by 8 bases and 10 bases, and the gene matches miss 17 bases of the junction. This CDR3, with the reference TRBV29-1 and TRBJ1-2 proteins standing in past its ends, gives the full variable domain SAVISQKPSRDICQRGTSLTIQCQVDSQVTMMFWYRQQPGQSLTLIATANQGSEATYESGFVIDKFPISRPNLTFSTLTVSNMSPEDSSIYLCSIQSGTGYSDYTFGSGTRLTVV.